The 21 T cell receptor beta chains reported below all come from one sample, sequenced in a study of blood T cell repertoires in COVID-19. The table came from immunoSEQ multiplex PCR; TCRdb's copy has only in-frame clones and leaves some out. The sample yields about 68,000 clones, roughly 89% seen once. Sample: peripheral blood. Receptors were obtained from a man aged 50-60 years with active COVID-19.

This clone was counted a few times. V gene TRBV18 combines with J gene TRBJ1-6, with a weak D call TRBD1 (5 bases). The V gene's germline CDR1 is KGHSH and CDR2 LQKENI. The CDR3 has 13 residues. V was clipped by 3 bases and J by 12 bases, with 12 bases between them. The CDR3 nucleotides read TGTGCCAGCTCACCGACAGAGTACTTACCCCTCCACTTT. It is translated as CASSPTEYLPLHF.

The gene calls are TRBV4-1 and TRBJ1-3, with 8 nucleotides matching TRBD1. Germline V gene lookup returns CDR1 MGHRA and CDR2 YSYEKL. Germline trimming cut 5 bases from V and 4 bases from J; bases unmatched to any gene: 10. This CDR3 has 16 amino acids. The DNA of the CDR3 is TGCGCCAGCAGCGGACCAGGGGGCGCTGGGGGAAACACCATATATTTT. Translated: CASSGPGGAGGNTIYF.

CDR3: CASSMGRQETQYF. CDR3 bases: TGTGCCAGCAGTATGGGCAGACAAGAGACCCAGTACTTC. The genes are TRBV2 and TRBJ2-5, with D unclear. The CDR3 runs 13 residues. Between the trimmed V and J ends, which lost 5 bases and 2 bases, there was a span of 9 bases. Germline V gene lookup returns CDR1 SNHLY and CDR2 FYNNEI.

The V call is TRBV7-3, the J call TRBJ1-1; no firm D call. Per germline, CDR1 SGHTA and CDR2 FQGTGA. There are 15 residues in the CDR3. Trimming left V 4 bases short and J 3 bases short, with 15 bases between. CDR3 in amino acids: CASSSTGSHDTEAFF. The CDR3 nucleotides read TGTGCCAGCAGCTCGACCGGGTCTCACGACACTGAAGCTTTCTTT.

J is TRBJ2-7 and V is TRBV3-1 (or the pseudogene TRBV3-2); D is possibly TRBD1 (6 bases). Germline V gene data show CDR1 as LGHDT and CDR2 as YNNKEL (reference sequence). V shed 5 bases and J shed 1 base, with 12 bases lying between them. This CDR3 comprises 14 residues. CDR3 in amino acids: CASSVSGTSYEQYF. DNA of the CDR3: TGTGCCAGCAGCGTCTCCGGGACATCCTACGAGCAGTACTTC.

V is TRBV18 and J is TRBJ2-2, with D possibly matching TRBD1 (6 bases). The CDR3 length is 17 residues. Looked up from germline, CDR1 is KGHSH and CDR2 is LQKENI. V was shortened by 4 bases and J by 1 base, with 16 bases between the two germline ends. CDR3: CASSLESGTLNTGELFF. CDR3 nucleotide sequence: TGTGCCAGCTCACTCGAATCCGGGACACTGAACACCGGGGAGCTGTTTTTT.

This sequence joins TRBV4-1 and TRBJ2-7, with 11 positions matching TRBD2. V dropped 4 bases and J dropped 0; count of bases not matched to a gene: 5. Germline V gene lookup returns CDR1 MGHRA and CDR2 YSYEKL. CDR3 length equals 16 residues. CDR3 loop: CASSPGLAGDSYEQYF. For the CDR3, the DNA is TGCGCCAGCAGCCCAGGACTAGCGGGCGACTCCTACGAGCAGTACTTC.

The genes are TRBV5-1 and TRBJ2-7; D is possibly TRBD2 (5 bases). Trimming removed 1 base at V and 3 bases at J, with 20 bases between. Per germline, CDR1 SGHRS and CDR2 YFSETQ. The CDR3 sequence is 17 residues long. CDR3 region: CASSLRPSGEVHYEQYF. As DNA, the CDR3 is TGCGCCAGCAGCTTGCGGCCCAGCGGAGAAGTGCACTACGAGCAGTACTTC.

The CDR3 reads CASSQGGTDTQYF. Here the CDR3 DNA reads TGTGCCAGCAGCCAAGGCGGGACAGATACGCAGTATTTT. V and J are TRBV3-1 (or the pseudogene TRBV3-2) and TRBJ2-3; D is possibly TRBD2 (5 bases). The length of the CDR3 is 13 residues. Germline values: CDR1 LGHDT, CDR2 YNNKEL (reference sequence). Trimming cost V 1 base and J 3 bases, with 5 bases left between them.

This chain connects TRBV6-5 to TRBJ2-5; 10 nucleotides align to TRBD2. CDR1 and CDR2 (germline): MNHEY, SVGAGI. The CDR3 extends over 14 amino acids. J was trimmed by 4 bases and V by 6 bases; bases with no gene match: 5. The CDR3 nucleotides read TGTGCCAGCAGGGTAGCGGGGGGCCCAGAGACCCAGTACTTC. This sequence encodes CASRVAGGPETQYF.

The gene calls are TRBV15 and TRBJ2-2, with 11 bases lining up with TRBD1. This CDR3 is 16 amino acids long. Trimming cost V 6 bases and J 5 bases; bases outside gene matches: 8. Germline CDR1 reads LNHNV; CDR2 reads YYDKDF (reference sequence). The DNA for the CDR3 is TGTGCCACCAGGCCCCCGGGACAGGGGGGGACCGGGGAGCTGTTTTTT. Protein sequence: CATRPPGQGGTGELFF. Supplemented by reference TRBV15 and TRBJ2-2, the full variable domain reads DAMVIQNPRYQVTQFGKPVTLSCSQTLNHNVMYWYQQKSSQAPKLLFHYYDKDFNNEADTPDNFQSRRPNTSFCFLDIRSPGLGDTAMYLCATRPPGQGGTGELFFGEGSRLTVL.

This clone was seen more than once but under ten times. The rearrangement joins TRBV5-1 to TRBJ2-2; possibly TRBD2 for D (6 bases). Germline V CDR1 and CDR2: SGHRS, YFSETQ. V lost 7 bases to trimming and J lost 4 bases, with 17 bases between them. This CDR3 contains 15 residues. CDR3 amino acids: CASSPKRGGTGELFF. The DNA of the CDR3 is TGCGCCAGCTCCCCAAAAAGGGGAGGCACCGGGGAGCTGTTTTTT.

The chain links TRBV18 to TRBJ1-3; D not certain. V lost 3 bases to trimming and J lost 0 bases, with 9 bases between them. The germline V gene has CDR1 KGHSH and CDR2 LQKENI. This CDR3 is 15 amino acids long. CDR3: CASSPAEGSGNTIYF. CDR3 DNA: TGTGCCAGCTCACCTGCAGAGGGCTCTGGAAACACCATATATTTT.

The CDR3, as DNA: TGTGCCAGCAGCTTAGGACAGCACAATGAGCAGTTCTTC. Translated: CASSLGQHNEQFF. The chain combines TRBV7-9 with TRBJ2-1, with D possibly TRBD1 on 5 matching bases. The V gene's germline CDR1 is SEHNR and CDR2 FQNEAQ (reference sequence). V lost 1 base and J 5 bases, leaving 6 bases between the germline ends. The CDR3 runs to 13 residues. Full variable domain (outside the CDR3, taken from reference TRBV7-9 and TRBJ2-1): DTGVSQNPRHKITKRGQNVTFRCDPISEHNRLYWYRQTLGQGPEFLTYFQNEAQLEKSRLLSDRFSAERPKGSFSTLEIQRTEQGDSAMYLCASSLGQHNEQFFGPGTRLTVL.

V gene TRBV6-5 combines with J gene TRBJ1-1; D is undetermined. The length of the CDR3 is 15 residues. V was shortened by 2 bases and J by 0 bases, with 10 bases between the two germline ends. Germline lookup yields CDR1 MNHEY and CDR2 SVGAGI. This chain's CDR3 is CASSYGGILNTEAFF. The DNA of the CDR3 is TGTGCCAGCAGTTACGGAGGGATCTTGAACACTGAAGCTTTCTTT.

This clone has just a few counts. The J gene is TRBJ1-1, the V gene TRBV7-7; D not certain. Germline V CDR1 and CDR2: SSHAT, FNYEAQ (reference sequence). The CDR3 contains 13 residues. V shed 1 base and J shed 6 bases, with 9 bases lying between them. CDR3 DNA: TGTGCCAGCAGCTTAGGACTCGGCGCTGAAGCTTTCTTT. Amino acids: CASSLGLGAEAFF.

This clone showed up just once. The chain couples TRBV12-3 or TRBV12-4 to TRBJ1-6; 8 bases are a match to TRBD1. Trimming took 6 bases from V and 11 from J; bases not matched to a gene: 6. The CDR3 has 13 amino acids. The CDR3 DNA is TGTGCCAGCAGCCGCACAGGGGGGCCACCCCTCCACTTT. Its translation: CASSRTGGPPLHF.

The chain joins TRBV6-1 to TRBJ1-1, with unresolved D. Trimming stripped 1 base from V and 3 bases from J, with 9 bases between. The CDR3 contains 14 residues. Germline loops: CDR1 MNHNS, CDR2 SASEGT. CDR3 coding DNA: TGTGCCAGCAGTGAAGAGGCACAGTACACTGAAGCTTTCTTT. Amino acids: CASSEEAQYTEAFF.

The chain combines TRBV24-1 with TRBJ1-2; weak D call: TRBD1 (6 bases). Germline CDR1 and CDR2: KGHDR and SFDVKD. The CDR3 extends over 14 amino acids. The V end lost 6 bases, the J end lost 4 bases, and 14 bases lay between the germline ends. CDR3 amino acids: CATSSRDIPYGYTF. DNA of the CDR3: TGTGCCACCAGTTCCCGGGACATACCCTATGGCTACACCTTC.

This clone has just one count. The J gene is TRBJ2-3, the V gene TRBV11-2; 16 bases are a match to TRBD2. There are 17 residues in the CDR3. V was pared by 5 bases and J by 5 bases, with 7 bases of the junction left unmatched. Germline V gene lookup returns CDR1 SGHAT and CDR2 FQNNGV. In DNA, the CDR3 is TGTGCCAGCAGCACAGGGACTAGCGGGGGGGAAGGAGATACGCAGTATTTT. Protein product: CASSTGTSGGEGDTQYF. Variable domain in full (rest from reference TRBV11-2 and TRBJ2-3): EAGVAQSPRYKIIEKRQSVAFWCNPISGHATLYWYQQILGQGPKLLIQFQNNGVVDDSQLPKDRFSAERLKGVDSTLKIQPAKLEDSAVYLCASSTGTSGGEGDTQYFGPGTRLTVL.

This chain uses TRBV18 with TRBJ2-5, with 7 positions matching TRBD1. This CDR3 has 14 amino acids. V dropped 4 bases and J dropped 1; count of bases not matched to a gene: 3. Germline CDR1 and CDR2: KGHSH and LQKENI. CDR3 in amino acids: CASSLGQSQETQYF. The CDR3 DNA follows: TGTGCCAGCTCACTGGGACAGAGCCAAGAGACCCAGTACTTC.